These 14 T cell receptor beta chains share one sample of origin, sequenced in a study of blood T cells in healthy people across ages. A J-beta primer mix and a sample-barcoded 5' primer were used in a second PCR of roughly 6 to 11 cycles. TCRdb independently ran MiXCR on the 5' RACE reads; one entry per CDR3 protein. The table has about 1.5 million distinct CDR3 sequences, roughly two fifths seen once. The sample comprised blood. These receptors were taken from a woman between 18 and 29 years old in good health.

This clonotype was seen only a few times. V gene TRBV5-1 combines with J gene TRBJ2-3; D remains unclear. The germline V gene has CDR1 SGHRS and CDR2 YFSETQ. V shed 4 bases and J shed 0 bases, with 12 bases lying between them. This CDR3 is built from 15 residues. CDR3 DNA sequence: TGCGCCAGCAGCAACCAATTTTCGAGCACAGATACGCAGTATTTT. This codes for CASSNQFSSTDTQYF.

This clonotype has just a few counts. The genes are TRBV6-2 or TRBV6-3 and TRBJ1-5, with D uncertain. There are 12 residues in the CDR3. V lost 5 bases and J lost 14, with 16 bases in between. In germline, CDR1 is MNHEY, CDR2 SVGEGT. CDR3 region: CASSTPAGKEHF. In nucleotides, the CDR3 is TGTGCCAGCAGTACCCCTGCGGGGAAGGAGCATTTT.

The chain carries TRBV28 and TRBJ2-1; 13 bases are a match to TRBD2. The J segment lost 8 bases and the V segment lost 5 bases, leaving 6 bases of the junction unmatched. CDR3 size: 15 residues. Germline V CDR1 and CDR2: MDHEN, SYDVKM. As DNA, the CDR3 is TGTGCCAGCAGTATCCGGACTAGCGGGAGAGATGAGCAGTTCTTC. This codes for CASSIRTSGRDEQFF.

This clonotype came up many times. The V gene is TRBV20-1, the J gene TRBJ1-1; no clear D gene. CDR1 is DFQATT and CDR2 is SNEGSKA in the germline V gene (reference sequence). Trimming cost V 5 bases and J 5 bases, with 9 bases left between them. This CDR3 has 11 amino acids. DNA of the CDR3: TGCAGTGCTCGACCCGGGACTGAAGCTTTCTTT. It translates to CSARPGTEAFF.

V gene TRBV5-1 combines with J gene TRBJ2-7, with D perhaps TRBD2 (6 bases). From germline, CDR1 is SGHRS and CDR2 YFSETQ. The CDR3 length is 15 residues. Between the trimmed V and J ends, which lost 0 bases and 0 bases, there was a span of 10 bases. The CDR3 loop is CASSLGRGGSYEQYF. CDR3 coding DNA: TGCGCCAGCAGCTTGGGACGGGGAGGCTCCTACGAGCAGTACTTC.

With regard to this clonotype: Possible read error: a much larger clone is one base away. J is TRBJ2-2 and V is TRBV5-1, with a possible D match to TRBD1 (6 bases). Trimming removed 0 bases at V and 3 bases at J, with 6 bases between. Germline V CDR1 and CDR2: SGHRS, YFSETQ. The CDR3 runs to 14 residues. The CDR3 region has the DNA TGCGCCAGCAGCTTGGGACAGGACACCGGGGAGCTGTTTTTT. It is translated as CASSLGQDTGELFF.

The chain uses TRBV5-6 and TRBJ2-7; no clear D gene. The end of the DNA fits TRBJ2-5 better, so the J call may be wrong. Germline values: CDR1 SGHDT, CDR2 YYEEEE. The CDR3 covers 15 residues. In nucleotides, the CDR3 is TGTGCCAGCAGCATGGAAAGTTTTACTAAGGGGACCCAGTACTTC. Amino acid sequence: CASSMESFTKGTQYF.

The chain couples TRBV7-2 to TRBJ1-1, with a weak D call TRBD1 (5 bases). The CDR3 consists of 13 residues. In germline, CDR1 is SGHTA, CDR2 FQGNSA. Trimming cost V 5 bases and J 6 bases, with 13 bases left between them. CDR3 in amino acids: CASSRGREAEAFF. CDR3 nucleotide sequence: TGTGCCAGCAGCCGGGGGAGAGAGGCTGAAGCTTTCTTT. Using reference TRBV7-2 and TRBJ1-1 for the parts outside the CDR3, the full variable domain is GAGVSQSPSNKVTEKGKDVELRCDPISGHTALYWYRQSLGQGLEFLIYFQGNSAPDKSGLPSDRFSAERTGGSVSTLTIQRTQQEDSAVYLCASSRGREAEAFFGQGTRLTVV.

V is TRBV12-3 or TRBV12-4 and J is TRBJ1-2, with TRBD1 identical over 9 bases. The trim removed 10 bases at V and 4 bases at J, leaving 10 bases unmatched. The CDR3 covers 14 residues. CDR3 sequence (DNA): TGTGCCAACACGAGAGGGACAGGGTCCTATGGCTACACCTTC. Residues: CANTRGTGSYGYTF.

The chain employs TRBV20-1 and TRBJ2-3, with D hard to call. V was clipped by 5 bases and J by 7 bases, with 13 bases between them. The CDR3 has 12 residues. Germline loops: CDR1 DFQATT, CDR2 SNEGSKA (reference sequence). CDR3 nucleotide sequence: TGCAGTGCTGATGACGGCCCAAATACGCAGTATTTT. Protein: CSADDGPNTQYF.

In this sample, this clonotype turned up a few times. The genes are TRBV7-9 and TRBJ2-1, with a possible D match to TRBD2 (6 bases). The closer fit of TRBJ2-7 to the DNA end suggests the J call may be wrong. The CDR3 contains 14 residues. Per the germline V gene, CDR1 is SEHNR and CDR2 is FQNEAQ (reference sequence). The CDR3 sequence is CATRGGVSYNEQYF. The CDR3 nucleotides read TGTGCCACCCGGGGCGGGGTCTCCTACAATGAGCAGTACTTC.

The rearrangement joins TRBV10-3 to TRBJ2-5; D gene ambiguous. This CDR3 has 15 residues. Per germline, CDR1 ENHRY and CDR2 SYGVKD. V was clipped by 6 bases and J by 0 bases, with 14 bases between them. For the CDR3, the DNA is TGTGCCATCAGCGACGGAATGAATTACCAAGAGACCCAGTACTTC. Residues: CAISDGMNYQETQYF.

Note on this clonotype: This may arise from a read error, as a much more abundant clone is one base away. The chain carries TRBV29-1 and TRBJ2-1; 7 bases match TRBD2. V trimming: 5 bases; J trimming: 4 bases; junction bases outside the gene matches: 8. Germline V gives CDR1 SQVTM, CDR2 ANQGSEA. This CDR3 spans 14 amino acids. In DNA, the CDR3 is TGCAGCGTTCAAGGACTAGTCCTATACAATGAGCAGTTCTTC. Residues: CSVQGLVLYNEQFF.

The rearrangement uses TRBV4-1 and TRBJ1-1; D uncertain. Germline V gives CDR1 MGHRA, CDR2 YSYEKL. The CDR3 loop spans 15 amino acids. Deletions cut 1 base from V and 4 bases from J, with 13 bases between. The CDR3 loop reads CASSQARVRGTEAFF. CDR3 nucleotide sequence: TGCGCCAGCAGCCAAGCAAGGGTTAGAGGCACTGAAGCTTTCTTT.